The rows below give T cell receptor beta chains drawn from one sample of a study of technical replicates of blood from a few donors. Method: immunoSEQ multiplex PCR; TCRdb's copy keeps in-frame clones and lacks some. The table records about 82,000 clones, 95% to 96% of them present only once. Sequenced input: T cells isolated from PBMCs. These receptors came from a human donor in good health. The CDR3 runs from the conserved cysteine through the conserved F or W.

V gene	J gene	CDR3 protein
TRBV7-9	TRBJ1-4	CASSSPQGWTNEKLFF
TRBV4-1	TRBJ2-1	CASSQANEQFF
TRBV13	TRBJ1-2	CASSSRRQGAHGYTF
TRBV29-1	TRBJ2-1	CSVTSGSLNEQFF
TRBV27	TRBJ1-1	CASSWGQGAEAFF
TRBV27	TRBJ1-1	CASSPRGLEAFF
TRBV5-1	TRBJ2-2	CASSLITGATGELFF
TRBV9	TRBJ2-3	CASSVKEGRTDTQYF
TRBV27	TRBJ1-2	CASRGQSYGYTF
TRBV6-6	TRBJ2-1	CASSYGRLNEQFF
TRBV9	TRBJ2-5	CASSDGGFFPETQYF
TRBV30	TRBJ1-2	CAWAIKRQNYGYTF
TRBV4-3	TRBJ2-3	CASSLGHVAWTDTQYF
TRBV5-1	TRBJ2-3	CASSYRDRGKDTQYF
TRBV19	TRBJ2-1	CASSIIGGGYNEQFF
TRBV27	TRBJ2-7	CASSLTGTRSQEQYF
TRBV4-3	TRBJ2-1	CASRSTRTGVYNEQFF
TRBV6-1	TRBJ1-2	CASSGGQENYGYTF
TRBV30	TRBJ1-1	CAWTPDRSTEAFF
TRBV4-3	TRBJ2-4	CASSPTPVSGNIQYF
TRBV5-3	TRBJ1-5	CARSFDFRQGHQPQHF
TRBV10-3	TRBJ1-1	CAIRAGTGGFRDTEAFF
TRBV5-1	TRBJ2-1	CASSWGVNEQFF
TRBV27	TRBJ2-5	CASSLGQLPQETQYF
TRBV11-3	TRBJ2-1	CASSLRTGDYNEQFF
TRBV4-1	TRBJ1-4	CASSQGDRAGKLFF
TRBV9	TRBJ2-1	CASSVDLSNEQFF
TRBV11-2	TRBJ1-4	CASGTTTTNEKLFF
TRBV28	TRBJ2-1	CASRKITTDSYNEQFF
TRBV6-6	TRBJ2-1	CASSYSRQEVYNEQFF
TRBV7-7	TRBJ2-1	CASSSTTGLSYNEQFF
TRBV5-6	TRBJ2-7	CASSSSPSGSPLQYF
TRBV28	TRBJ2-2	CASRLPWTGSGGELFF
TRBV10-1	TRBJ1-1	CASRDDMVITEAFF
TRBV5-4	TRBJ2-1	CASSSGTFRSYNEQFF
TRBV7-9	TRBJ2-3	CASSLALAGISTDTQYF
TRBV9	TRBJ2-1	CASSILAGASYNEQFF
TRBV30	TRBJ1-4	CAWIRQDEKLFF
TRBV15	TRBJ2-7	CATSRVDPPGDEQYF
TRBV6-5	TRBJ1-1	CASSYQRQGTEAFF
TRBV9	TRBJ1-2	CASSVGTADGYTF
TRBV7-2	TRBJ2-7	CASSQTTAGTEQYF
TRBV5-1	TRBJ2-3	CASSLVLAADTQYF
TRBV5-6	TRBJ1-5	CASSLKGYNQPQHF
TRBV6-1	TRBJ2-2	CASNRLGVTGELFF
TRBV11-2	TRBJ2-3	CASSLVTGARDTQYF
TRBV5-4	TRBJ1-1	CASSLGGASTSSMNTEAFF
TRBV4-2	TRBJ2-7	CASSRGVEQYF
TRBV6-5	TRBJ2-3	CASRALGDTQYF
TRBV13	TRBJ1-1	CASRNTGFTEAFF
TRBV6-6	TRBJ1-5	CASRSGTEDQPQHF